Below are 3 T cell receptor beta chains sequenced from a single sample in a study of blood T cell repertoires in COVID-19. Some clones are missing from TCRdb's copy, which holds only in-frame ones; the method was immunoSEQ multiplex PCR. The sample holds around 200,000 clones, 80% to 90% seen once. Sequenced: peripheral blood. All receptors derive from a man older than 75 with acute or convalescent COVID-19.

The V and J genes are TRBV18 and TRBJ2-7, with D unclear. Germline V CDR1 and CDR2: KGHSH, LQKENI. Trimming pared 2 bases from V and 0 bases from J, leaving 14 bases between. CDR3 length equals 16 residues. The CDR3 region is CASSPFSQVDSYEQYF. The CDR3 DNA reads TGTGCCAGCTCACCATTCTCGCAGGTGGACTCCTACGAGCAGTACTTC.

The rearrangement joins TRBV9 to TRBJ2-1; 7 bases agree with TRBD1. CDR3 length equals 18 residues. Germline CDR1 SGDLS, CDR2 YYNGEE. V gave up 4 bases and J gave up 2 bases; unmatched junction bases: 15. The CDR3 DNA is TGTGCCAGCAGCCCCAAGGGGGCCGCACGTGACCCCTACAATGAGCAGTTCTTC. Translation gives CASSPKGAARDPYNEQFF. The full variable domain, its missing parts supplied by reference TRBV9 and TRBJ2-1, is DSGVTQTPKHLITATGQRVTLRCSPRSGDLSVYWYQQSLDQGLQFLIQYYNGEERAKGNILERFSAQQFPDLHSELNLSSLELGDSALYFCASSPKGAARDPYNEQFFGPGTRLTVL.

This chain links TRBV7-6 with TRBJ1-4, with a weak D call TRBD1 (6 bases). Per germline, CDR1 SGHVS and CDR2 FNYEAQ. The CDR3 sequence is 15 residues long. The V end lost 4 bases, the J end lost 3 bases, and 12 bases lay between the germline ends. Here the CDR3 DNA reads TGTGCCAGCAGCTCATCACAGGGTTCTAATGAAAAACTGTTTTTT. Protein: CASSSSQGSNEKLFF.